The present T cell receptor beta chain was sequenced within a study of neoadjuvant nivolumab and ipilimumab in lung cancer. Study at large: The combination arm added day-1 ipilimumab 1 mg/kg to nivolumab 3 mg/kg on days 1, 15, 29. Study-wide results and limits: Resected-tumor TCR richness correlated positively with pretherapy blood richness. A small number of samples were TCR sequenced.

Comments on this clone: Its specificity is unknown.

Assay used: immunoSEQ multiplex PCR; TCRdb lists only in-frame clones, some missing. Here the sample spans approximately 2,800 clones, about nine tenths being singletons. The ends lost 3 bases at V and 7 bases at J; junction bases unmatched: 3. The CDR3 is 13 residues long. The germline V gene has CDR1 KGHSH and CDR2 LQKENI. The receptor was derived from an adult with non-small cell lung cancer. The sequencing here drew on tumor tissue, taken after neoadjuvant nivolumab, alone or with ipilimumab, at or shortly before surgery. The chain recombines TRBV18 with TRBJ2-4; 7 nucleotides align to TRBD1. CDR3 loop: CASSPDRMNIQYF. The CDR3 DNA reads TGTGCCAGCTCACCGGACAGGATGAACATTCAGTACTTC.